This TCR beta chain was identified in a study of T cells after posttransplantation cyclophosphamide. Study outcomes and limitations: Skin or GI-infiltrating T cells shared few TRB sequences with blood. Recipient CMV seropositivity and CMV reactivation strongly tracked TRB clonality.

Turning to this clone: Its antigen is still unknown.

Trimming removed 1 base at V and 0 bases at J, with 15 bases between. CDR3 length: 18 amino acids. The germline V gene has CDR1 MGHDK and CDR2 SYGVNS. Libraries were prepared by immunoSEQ multiplex PCR; TCRdb keeps only in-frame clonotypes and omits some of them. Among 25,000 to 30,000 clones listed, about nine tenths were seen once. Sequencing input: PBMCs. V gene TRBV25-1 combines with J gene TRBJ1-4; tentatively, D is TRBD1 (6 bases). The sequence was collected from a man over 45. CDR3 nucleotides: TGTGCCAGCAGTGAATTTAATATCTACAGGGCAACTAATGAAAAACTGTTTTTT. Translation gives CASSEFNIYRATNEKLFF.